The clone carrying this T cell receptor (beta chain) was seen a few times. Its antigen remains unknown. These data belong to a study of vaccination and CD4 T cells after COVID-19. Cultured CD4+ T cell DNA was sequenced using the Oncomine TCR Beta short-read assay. From the PCR reads, TCRdb called clonotypes with MiXCR, one entry per CDR3 protein. The sample includes about 21,000 distinct CDR3 sequences, around 50% seen only once; the top ten take around 5.5%. The treatment here: approximately 10-day PBMC culture with coronavirus spike peptide pools or control peptides (ViraFEST assay). V was clipped by 3 bases and J by 4 bases, with 18 bases between them. Looked up from germline, CDR1 is MGHDK and CDR2 is SYGVNS. This CDR3 is 16 amino acids long.

The sequence was obtained from a human donor who had recovered from COVID-19. The rearrangement links TRBV25-1 to TRBJ1-2; no definite D call. What was sequenced was CD4+ T cells from blood, cultured in vitro. CDR3 protein: CASSEGGGSVVYGYTF. DNA for the CDR3: TGTGCCAGCAGTGAGGGAGGAGGGTCAGTTGTCTATGGCTACACCTTC.